This T cell receptor beta chain was retrieved from a study of CDR3 diversity in severe acne. Of note for this clonotype: This could be a read error, since a much larger clone is one nucleotide away.

Germline V gene lookup returns CDR1 SGHDT and CDR2 YYEEEE. V was cut by 3 bases and J by 4 bases, with 10 bases left in between. This CDR3 contains 13 residues. TCRdb ran MiXCR on the PCR reads and lists one entry per CDR3 protein. The sample shows around 100,000 distinct CDR3 sequences, 51% of them seen only once. Sequenced input: blood. This TCR derives from a male donor with acne. V is TRBV5-6 and J is TRBJ1-1, with a tentative D call TRBD1 (5 bases). CDR3 sequence reads: CASSSTGTTEAFF. DNA of the CDR3: TGTGCCAGCAGCTCGACGGGGACCACTGAAGCTTTCTTT.